The T cell receptor beta chain under discussion was sequenced for a study of siplizumab effects on memory and regulatory T cells. Clones were read by immunoSEQ multiplex PCR, and TCRdb kept only the in-frame ones, dropping some. The sample lists around 100,000 clones, about 93% occurring once. V lost 6 bases to trimming and J lost 7 bases; unmatched junction nucleotides: 10. CDR3 length: 13 residues. The germline V gene encodes CDR1 SQVTM and CDR2 ANQGSEA. The chain links TRBV29-1 to TRBJ2-7; 9 nucleotides align to TRBD1. This TCR was recovered from a human donor in good health. Source material: CD4+ T cells sorted from blood. The DNA of the CDR3 is TGCAGCGTAAGGGACAGGGCCGATGGGGAGCAGTACTTC. Amino acid sequence: CSVRDRADGEQYF.